The TCR beta chain described here comes from a study of PD-1 blockade in classical Hodgkin lymphoma. Study background: Patients were dosed intravenously with nivolumab at 3 mg/kg every 2 weeks. Study findings and constraints: Newly diagnosed patients were said to have less baseline TCR diversity than healthy donors did.

Concerning this clone: Its antigen is not identified.

The time point was: cycle 4 day 1 (C4D1), after 5 to 7 weeks of nivolumab. Brentuximab vedotin exposure varied among the patients, all of whom had relapsed after autologous stem cell transplantation. With 0 bases removed from V and 6 bases from J, the gap between germline ends came to 18 bases. CDR1 is MGHRA and CDR2 is YSYEKL in the germline V gene. The CDR3 consists of 17 residues. Here immunoSEQ multiplex PCR was the method, and the copy in TCRdb shows in-frame clones only, minus some. This sample has tens of thousands of clones, with roughly 80% found just once. The specimen comprised peripheral blood mononuclear cells (PBMCs), sampled before the fourth cycle of nivolumab. This clonotype originated in a human donor with classical Hodgkin lymphoma. The chain employs TRBV4-1 and TRBJ2-1; possibly TRBD2 for D (5 bases). The CDR3 protein is CASSQDRAGGYSNEQFF. In DNA form, the CDR3 reads TGCGCCAGCAGCCAAGATAGGGCTGGAGGTTATTCCAATGAGCAGTTCTTC.